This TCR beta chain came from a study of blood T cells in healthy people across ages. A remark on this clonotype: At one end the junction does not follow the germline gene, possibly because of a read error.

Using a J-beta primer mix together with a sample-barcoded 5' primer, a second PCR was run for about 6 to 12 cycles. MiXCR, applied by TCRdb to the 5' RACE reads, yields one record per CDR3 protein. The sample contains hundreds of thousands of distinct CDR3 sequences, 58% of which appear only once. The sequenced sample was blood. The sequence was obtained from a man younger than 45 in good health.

CDR3 sequence reads: CANSAGQGTFEEKLFF. The CDR3 DNA reads as TGTGCCAACAGCGCCGGACAGGGCACGTTCGAGGAAAAACTGTTTTTT. This chain uses TRBV7-2 with TRBJ1-4, with 8 bases matching TRBD1. This CDR3 has 16 residues. Germline V lookup: CDR1 SGHTA, CDR2 FQGNSA.